The 6 T cell receptor beta chains below were found in one sample sequenced in a study of T cell repertoires in cytomegalovirus infection. TCRdb used MiXCR to reprocess the reads, holding one entry per CDR3 protein. The sample yields 20,000 to 25,000 distinct CDR3 sequences, 42% seen once. Which antigens these TCRs recognize remains unknown. The sample consisted of CD8+ T cells from cultured PBMCs, taken from culture after CMV antigen stimulation. The receptors were gathered from a human donor in good health (CMV status not recorded). Some clones in this sample may be carry-over from other donors' samples.

This clonotype has a handful of counts. This rearrangement joins TRBV20-1 to TRBJ1-1; tentative D call: TRBD1 (6 bases). Trimming shortened V by 1 base and J by 5 bases, and 14 bases separated the two germline ends. This CDR3 region has 14 residues. CDR1 and CDR2 (germline): DFQATT, SNEGSKA (reference sequence). CDR3 coding DNA: TGCAGTGCTAGAGCTGAAGACAGGAGGACTGAAGCTTTCTTT. It specifies CSARAEDRRTEAFF.

CDR3 sequence reads: CASLGRGLAGDLVGYEQYF. The DNA for the CDR3 is TGTGCCAGTCTCGGCCGAGGACTAGCGGGAGACTTGGTGGGGTACGAGCAGTACTTC. The chain employs TRBV5-6 and TRBJ2-7, with 13 nucleotides matching TRBD2. The germline V gene encodes CDR1 SGHDT and CDR2 YYEEEE. V trimming: 8 bases; J trimming: 4 bases; junction bases outside the gene matches: 21. The length of the CDR3 is 19 residues.

The chain carries TRBV10-2 and TRBJ2-1, with TRBD1 identical over 9 bases. The CDR3 loop spans 10 amino acids. V dropped 7 bases and J dropped 15; count of bases not matched to a gene: 4. Per the germline V gene, CDR1 is WSHSY and CDR2 is SAAADI. The CDR3 region is CASKGTGLFF. The CDR3 DNA sequence: TGCGCCAGCAAGGGGACAGGGCTGTTCTTC.

This clonotype was counted at least ten times. The rearrangement links TRBV7-2 to TRBJ2-1; 16 bases fit TRBD2. Germline assignment: CDR1 SGHTA and CDR2 FQGNSA. The CDR3 runs 16 residues. V lost 7 bases and J lost 7; bases outside the gene matches: 7. CDR3 region: CASTSGGLAGGNEQFF. The CDR3 bases are TGTGCCAGCACCTCGGGGGGACTAGCGGGAGGGAATGAGCAGTTCTTC. The complete variable domain, with remaining parts taken from reference TRBV7-2 and TRBJ2-1, reads GAGVSQSPSNKVTEKGKDVELRCDPISGHTALYWYRQSLGQGLEFLIYFQGNSAPDKSGLPSDRFSAERTGGSVSTLTIQRTQQEDSAVYLCASTSGGLAGGNEQFFGPGTRLTVL.

The chain uses TRBV27 and TRBJ2-5; 7 bases line up with TRBD2. Losses at the gene ends were 1 base for V and 1 base for J; bases not matched to a gene: 6. This CDR3 contains 16 residues. The germline CDR1 and CDR2 sequences are MNHEY and SMNVEV (reference sequence). The CDR3 is CASSLLAGLSQETQYF. The CDR3 coding sequence is TGTGCCAGCAGTTTATTAGCGGGCCTCTCCCAAGAGACCCAGTACTTC.

The chain links TRBV19 to TRBJ2-3; either TRBD1 or TRBD2 may fit D (5 bases each). CDR1 and CDR2 from the germline V gene are LNHDA and SQIVND (reference sequence). The CDR3 has 13 residues. The ends were cut back, 7 bases at V and 4 bases at J, with 12 bases in the middle. This CDR3 reads CASMGRGADTQYF. The CDR3 DNA is TGTGCCAGTATGGGCAGAGGGGCAGATACGCAGTATTTT.